What follows is one TCR beta chain and its context. Its specificity is not known. The data were obtained in a study of PD-1 blockade in classical Hodgkin lymphoma. Study overall: Nivolumab dosing for patients was 3 mg/kg, administered intravenously every 2 weeks.

Germline V lookup: CDR1 SGHNT, CDR2 YENEEA. Losses at the gene ends were 4 bases for V and 4 bases for J; bases not matched to a gene: 4. The CDR3 contains 15 residues. Each patient's relapse followed autologous stem cell transplantation, and brentuximab vedotin exposure varied. Best responses were complete response, partial response or progressive disease. Overall study findings and caveats: While CD8+ TCR diversity did not rise significantly by C4D1, CD4+ TCR diversity did. The authors excluded patients who started nivolumab under 1 year after ASCT.

Sequencing used immunoSEQ multiplex PCR; TCRdb keeps in-frame clones, though not all of them. The sample includes about 100,000 clones, approximately 83% seen only once; the top ten take less than 15%. This chain links TRBV11-3 with TRBJ2-2, with 9 bases matching TRBD1. This TCR came from a human donor with classical Hodgkin lymphoma. The source material was peripheral blood mononuclear cells (PBMCs), sampled at baseline. In DNA, the CDR3 is TGTGCCAGCAGCTCTACAGGGGGCATCACCGGGGAGCTGTTTTTT. Protein: CASSSTGGITGELFF.